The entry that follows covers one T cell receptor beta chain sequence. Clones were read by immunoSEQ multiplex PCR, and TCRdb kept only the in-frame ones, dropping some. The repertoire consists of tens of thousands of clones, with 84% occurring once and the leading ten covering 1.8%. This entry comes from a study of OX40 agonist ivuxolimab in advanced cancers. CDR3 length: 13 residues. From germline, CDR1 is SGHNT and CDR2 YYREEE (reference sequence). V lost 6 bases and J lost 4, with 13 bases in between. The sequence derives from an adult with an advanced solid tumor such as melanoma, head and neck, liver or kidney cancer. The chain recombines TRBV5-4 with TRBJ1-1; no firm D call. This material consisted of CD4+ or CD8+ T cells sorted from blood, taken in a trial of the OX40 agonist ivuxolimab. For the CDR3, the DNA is TGTGCCAGCACATGGTCGAGTGGCACTGAAGCTTTCTTT. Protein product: CASTWSSGTEAFF.